A selection of T cell receptor beta chains follows, all from one sample in a study of CD8 T cells in ankylosing spondylitis. From the 5' RACE reads, TCRdb called clonotypes with MiXCR, one entry per CDR3 protein. The data contain some 700,000 distinct CDR3 sequences, under 20% of them seen just once; the ten biggest clones take up 15% to 20%. The sample was blood, either unsorted or a sorted T cell fraction (not recorded which). These receptors were obtained from a male donor with ankylosing spondylitis. CDR3s include the opening cysteine and the closing phenylalanine or tryptophan. A D gene is named only where the DNA matches it firmly. A clone size is listed for some rows: how often the clone was seen (once, few, many), or a class if it is expanded.

>17|TRBJ2-2|TRBD2|TRBV7-8|once
TGTGCCAGCAGGAAAAGTGCTGGACTAGCGAACACCGGGGAGCTGTTTTTT
CASRKSAGLANTGELFF
>14|TRBJ1-2|.|TRBV4-3|few
TGCGCCAGCAGCCAAGGCTGGGGGATCTATGGCTACACCTTC
CASSQGWGIYGYTF
>13|TRBJ2-1|.|TRBV5-1|.
TGCGCCAGCCGTCGGACAGCCAGCAATGAGCAGTTCTTC
CASRRTASNEQFF
>11|TRBJ2-2|.|TRBV12-3/TRBV12-4|few
TGTGCCAGCAGTACCCAGGGGGAGCTGTTTTTT
CASSTQGELFF
>18|TRBJ2-5|.|TRBV6-2/TRBV6-3|.
TGTGCCAGCAGTTACTCGCCTAGCGTGGGGGGTCTCCAAGAGACCCAGTACTTC
CASSYSPSVGGLQETQYF
>16|TRBJ1-1|.|TRBV5-6|many
TGTGCCAGCAGCCCCGATCAGGGGAGGGAAGGAACTGAAGCTTTCTTT
CASSPDQGREGTEAFF
>15|TRBJ2-1|.|TRBV11-2|few
TGTGCCAGCAGCGCGAACCGGGGGTCATACAATGAGCAGTTCTTC
CASSANRGSYNEQFF
>16|TRBJ2-7|.|TRBV27|few
TGTGCCAGCAGTTTATCGACTCCCGGAAGGGATTACGAGCAGTACTTC
CASSLSTPGRDYEQYF
>16|TRBJ1-1|.|TRBV6-1|.
TGTGCCAGCAGTGAATGGGGGCCAGGGGTTACCACTGAAGCTTTCTTT
CASSEWGPGVTTEAFF
>15|TRBJ2-1|.|TRBV28|.
TGTGCCAGCAGTCCCCGCCCCGCGGGCTACAATGAGCAGTTCTTC
CASSPRPAGYNEQFF
>15|TRBJ2-3|TRBD2|TRBV27|.
TGTGCCAGCAGTTCAACCAGCGGGGCCACAGATACGCAGTATTTT
CASSSTSGATDTQYF
>16|TRBJ2-2|TRBD1|TRBV7-2|few
TGTGCCAGCAGCTCCGCCGGGACAGTGAACACCGGGGAGCTGTTTTTT
CASSSAGTVNTGELFF
>15|TRBJ1-5|.|TRBV20-1|.
TGCAGTGCTGTACCCGACAGATATAGCAATCAGCCCCAGCATTTT
CSAVPDRYSNQPQHF
>13|TRBJ2-7|.|TRBV13|.
TGTGCCAGCAGCTTAGGCAGGCACAGCGAGCAGTACTTC
CASSLGRHSEQYF
>11|TRBJ2-7|.|TRBV10-3|few
TGTGCCATCAGCAGGGGTTACGAGCAGTACTTC
CAISRGYEQYF
>14|TRBJ1-4|.|TRBV5-1|many
TGTGCCAGCAGTTTAGGTGCAACTAATGAAAAACTGTTTTTT
CASSLGATNEKLFF
>14|TRBJ2-1|TRBD2|TRBV6-1|few
TGTGCCAGCAGTAGCGGGACCCCCTACAATGAGCAGTTCTTC
CASSSGTPYNEQFF
>14|TRBJ1-6|.|TRBV28|many
TGTGCCAGTCTTGGGGGTCGACGTAATTCACCCCTCCACTTT
CASLGGRRNSPLHF
>16|TRBJ1-1|.|TRBV3-1|.
TGTGCCAGCAGCCAGGGACCGGGACCCTTGAACACTGAAGCTTTCTTT
CASSQGPGPLNTEAFF
>12|TRBJ2-7|.|TRBV29-1|few
TGCAGCGTTGAAACCACAGGGCACGAGCAGTACTTC
CSVETTGHEQYF
>15|TRBJ2-1|TRBD2|TRBV7-9|few
TGTGCCAGCAGCCGGCCCGGGACTAGCATGAATGAGCAGTTCTTC
CASSRPGTSMNEQFF
>14|TRBJ2-3|.|TRBV7-2|few
TGTGCCAGCAGCTTTACAGGGAACACAGATACGCAGTATTTT
CASSFTGNTDTQYF